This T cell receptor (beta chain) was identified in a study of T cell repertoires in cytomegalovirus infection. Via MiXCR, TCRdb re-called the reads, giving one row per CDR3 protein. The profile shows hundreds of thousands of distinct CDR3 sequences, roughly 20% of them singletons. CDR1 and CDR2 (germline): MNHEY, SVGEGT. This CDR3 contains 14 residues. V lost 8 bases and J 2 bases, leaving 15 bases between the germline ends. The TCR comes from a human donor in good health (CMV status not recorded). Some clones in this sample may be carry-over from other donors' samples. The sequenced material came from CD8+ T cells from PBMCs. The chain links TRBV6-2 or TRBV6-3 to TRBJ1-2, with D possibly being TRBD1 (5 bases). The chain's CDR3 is CASAPAGSNYGYTF. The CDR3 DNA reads TGTGCCAGCGCCCCGGCAGGGAGCAACTATGGCTACACCTTC.